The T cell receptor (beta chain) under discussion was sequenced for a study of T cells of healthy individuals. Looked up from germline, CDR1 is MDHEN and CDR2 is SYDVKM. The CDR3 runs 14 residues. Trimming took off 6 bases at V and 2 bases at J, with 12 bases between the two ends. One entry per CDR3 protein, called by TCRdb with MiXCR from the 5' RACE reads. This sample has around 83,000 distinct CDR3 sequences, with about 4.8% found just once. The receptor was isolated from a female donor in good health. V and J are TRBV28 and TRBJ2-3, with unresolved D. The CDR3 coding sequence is TGTGCCAGCAGCGTAGTAGCCCCCACAGATACGCAGTATTTT. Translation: CASSVVAPTDTQYF.